Each of the 17 T cell receptor beta chains below was sequenced from the same sample in a study of radiation and T cells in renal cell carcinoma. The protocol was immunoSEQ multiplex PCR, while the TCRdb copy is restricted to in-frame clones and leaves out a portion. The sample shows roughly 92,000 clones, 84% of them seen only once. Noted time point: blood 4 weeks post-SBRT, at nephrectomy. Treatment meaning: 15 Gy SBRT to primary tumor, nephrectomy 4 weeks later. Here the sequenced sample was blood, taken from a patient whose treatment included radiotherapy and nephrectomy. These receptor sequences come from a man aged 60 to 69 with renal cell carcinoma.

The chain employs TRBV14 and TRBJ2-7; 10 nucleotides align to TRBD1. V trimming: 1 base; J trimming: 4 bases; junction bases outside the gene matches: 4. Germline V gene sequence: CDR1 SGHDN, CDR2 FVKESK. This CDR3 is 15 amino acids long. The CDR3 loop is CASSQAGTGAYEQYF. CDR3 in DNA: TGTGCCAGCAGCCAAGCGGGGACAGGGGCTTACGAGCAGTACTTC.

The genes are TRBV7-8 and TRBJ2-1; 12 bases line up with TRBD2. The CDR3 covers 13 residues. Trimming removed 2 bases from V and 14 bases from J; junction bases left unmatched: 4. Germline V gene sequence: CDR1 SGHVS, CDR2 FQNEAQ. The CDR3 region has the DNA TGTGCCAGCAGCTTAAGACTAGCGGGAGACAAGTTCTTC. It translates to CASSLRLAGDKFF.

CDR3 residues: CASYRAGGQETQYF. In DNA, the CDR3 is TGCGCCAGCTATCGAGCGGGAGGGCAAGAGACCCAGTACTTC. The chain combines TRBV5-1 with TRBJ2-5, with TRBD2 matching over 10 bases. The J segment lost 2 bases and the V segment lost 7 bases, leaving 5 bases of the junction unmatched. CDR3 length: 14 amino acids. Per the germline V gene, CDR1 is SGHRS and CDR2 is YFSETQ. Full variable domain (missing parts from reference TRBV5-1 and TRBJ2-5): KAGVTQTPRYLIKTRGQQVTLSCSPISGHRSVSWYQQTPGQGLQFLFEYFSETQRNKGNFPGRFSGRQFSNSRSEMNVSTLELGDSALYLCASYRAGGQETQYFGPGTRLLVL.

The chain carries TRBV5-1 and TRBJ1-1, with 9 bases lining up with TRBD1. The V gene end was trimmed by 4 bases and the J gene end by 3 bases; junction bases not matched to a gene: 7. There are 15 residues in the CDR3. CDR1 and CDR2 from the germline V gene are SGHRS and YFSETQ. The CDR3: CASSHRTGVDTEAFF. The CDR3 region has the DNA TGCGCCAGCAGCCACCGGACAGGGGTCGACACTGAAGCTTTCTTT.

This chain joins TRBV19 and TRBJ2-6, with TRBD1 matching 9 bases. The CDR3 consists of 16 residues. The V gene's germline CDR1 is LNHDA and CDR2 SQIVND (reference sequence). Trimming at V came to 7 bases and at J to 10 bases, leaving 14 bases not matched to a gene. CDR3 sequence reads: CASTPGQGSLRNVLTF. In DNA form, the CDR3 reads TGTGCCAGTACCCCCGGACAGGGGAGCCTCCGGAACGTCCTGACTTTC.

CDR3 sequence reads: CASSPVLDSGANVLTF. CDR3 nucleotides: TGTGCCAGCTCACCCGTTTTGGATTCTGGGGCCAACGTCCTGACTTTC. This sequence joins TRBV18 and TRBJ2-6; D remains unclear. From germline, CDR1 is KGHSH and CDR2 LQKENI. CDR3 length: 16 residues. V lost 3 bases to trimming and J lost 1 base, with 10 bases between them.

This clone was picked up one time. V and J are TRBV9 and TRBJ1-2, with D maybe TRBD1 (5 bases). This CDR3 is 15 amino acids long. Germline-derived CDR1 and CDR2 are SGDLS and YYNGEE. V shed 3 bases and J shed 7 bases, with 19 bases lying between them. The chain's CDR3 is CASSATSPGPPGYTF. CDR3 DNA sequence: TGTGCCAGCAGCGCTACATCTCCGGGGCCGCCTGGCTACACCTTC.

The chain employs TRBV27 and TRBJ1-5; 7 bases are a match to TRBD1. Germline CDR1 is MNHEY and CDR2 is SMNVEV (reference sequence). The ends lost 3 bases at V and 0 bases at J; junction bases unmatched: 2. This CDR3 spans 15 amino acids. CDR3: CASSFTGASNQPQHF. Written as DNA, the CDR3 is TGTGCCAGCAGTTTCACAGGGGCTAGCAATCAGCCCCAGCATTTT.

The chain joins TRBV10-3 to TRBJ2-2, with 9 bases identical to TRBD2. The V segment lost 10 bases and the J segment 5 bases; nucleotides outside the gene matches: 8. Germline CDR1 is ENHRY and CDR2 is SYGVKD. This CDR3 is built from 14 residues. For the CDR3, the DNA is TGTGCCAACCAGGGCACTAGCGGGACCGGGGAGCTGTTTTTT. Its protein product is CANQGTSGTGELFF.

The rearrangement joins TRBV25-1 to TRBJ2-1, with 9 bases lining up with TRBD1. This CDR3 is built from 14 residues. CDR1 and CDR2 (germline): MGHDK, SYGVNS. Trimming took 5 bases from V and 5 from J; bases not matched to a gene: 4. The chain's CDR3 is CASSTWTGDNEQFF. The CDR3 nucleotides are TGTGCCAGCAGTACATGGACAGGGGACAATGAGCAGTTCTTC.

This chain links TRBV7-9 with TRBJ2-3; D uncertain. The CDR3 consists of 13 residues. V lost 5 bases to trimming and J lost 4 bases, with 10 bases between them. Germline loops: CDR1 SEHNR, CDR2 FQNEAQ (reference sequence). CDR3 residues: CASSPSAADTQYF. CDR3 nucleotides: TGTGCCAGCAGCCCCTCGGCCGCAGATACGCAGTATTTT.

The table lists this clone with a count of one. The gene calls are TRBV19 and TRBJ1-1; TRBD1 aligns across 7 bases. V shed 4 bases, J shed 1 base, and the junction held 9 bases outside the gene matches. Germline loops: CDR1 LNHDA, CDR2 SQIVND (reference sequence). CDR3 length: 16 residues. CDR3 sequence: CASSNPGQPENTEAFF. The CDR3 DNA is TGTGCCAGTAGTAATCCGGGACAGCCTGAGAACACTGAAGCTTTCTTT. Full variable domain (rest looked up from reference TRBV19 and TRBJ1-1): DGGITQSPKYLFRKEGQNVTLSCEQNLNHDAMYWYRQDPGQGLRLIYYSQIVNDFQKGDIAEGYSVSREKKESFPLTVTSAQKNPTAFYLCASSNPGQPENTEAFFGQGTRLTVV.

On this clone itself: Other DNA sequences in the same sample also yield this CDR3. V is TRBV30 and J is TRBJ2-5; 8 bases line up with TRBD1. This CDR3 is 14 amino acids long. Trimming cost V 0 bases and J 5 bases; bases outside gene matches: 5. Germline assignment: CDR1 GTSNPN and CDR2 SVGIG (reference sequence). CDR3 in amino acids: CAWSVGTGEETQYF. The CDR3 DNA is TGTGCCTGGAGTGTAGGGACAGGCGAGGAGACCCAGTACTTC.

The rearrangement links TRBV6-5 to TRBJ1-3, with no clear D. CDR3 length: 15 residues. Germline V gives CDR1 MNHEY, CDR2 SVGAGI. Trimming removed 0 bases at V and 4 bases at J, with 10 bases between. The CDR3 coding sequence is TGTGCCAGCAGTTACTCGGGGATTGCAGGAAACACCATATATTTT. Residues: CASSYSGIAGNTIYF.

The chain couples TRBV14 to TRBJ2-5; TRBD1 aligns across 11 bases. The CDR3 is 15 residues long. V trimming: 2 bases; J trimming: 5 bases; junction bases outside the gene matches: 4. Germline assignment: CDR1 SGHDN and CDR2 FVKESK. CDR3 nucleotides: TGTGCCAGCAGCCAACGGACAGGGGGCTTTGAGACCCAGTACTTC. It codes for CASSQRTGGFETQYF.

The chain combines TRBV7-2 with TRBJ2-1; TRBD2 aligns across 11 bases. Per the germline V gene, CDR1 is SGHTA and CDR2 is FQGNSA. The V and J ends lost 6 bases and 6 bases, in that order; junction bases with no gene match: 10. The CDR3 extends over 16 amino acids. CDR3 protein: CASRQASGRYINEQFF. CDR3 DNA: TGTGCCAGCAGACAGGCTAGCGGGAGGTACATCAATGAGCAGTTCTTC. Looking up the rest from reference TRBV7-2 and TRBJ2-1 gives the full variable domain: GAGVSQSPSNKVTEKGKDVELRCDPISGHTALYWYRQSLGQGLEFLIYFQGNSAPDKSGLPSDRFSAERTGGSVSTLTIQRTQQEDSAVYLCASRQASGRYINEQFFGPGTRLTVL.

The V call is TRBV18, the J call TRBJ2-2; 8 bases align to TRBD1. The junction had 8 bases not matched to a gene; V was cut back by 2 bases and J by 0 bases. Germline V gene data show CDR1 as KGHSH and CDR2 as LQKENI. The CDR3 spans 18 residues. The CDR3 protein is CASSPRGSGGPNTGELFF. The CDR3 DNA follows: TGTGCCAGCTCACCAAGAGGGTCAGGGGGCCCGAACACCGGGGAGCTGTTTTTT.